Listed here are 23 T cell receptor beta chains from one sample, sequenced in a study of shared clonotypes between healthy human individuals. Terminally differentiated effector memory CD45RA+ cells were excluded from the naive CD8 cells, which were CD45RO-negative and positively selected for CCR7. Some clones are missing from TCRdb's copy, which holds only in-frame ones; the method was immunoSEQ multiplex PCR. The table includes about 2.2 million clones, 90% to 95% detected once. Sequencing was performed on naive CD8+ T cells from PBMCs. These receptors originate from a man between 18 and 29 years old in good health. Some clones in this sample may be carry-over from other donors' samples.

The CDR3 DNA sequence: TGTGCCTGGAGATCAGTCCCGGGGACCCAGTACTTC. Residues: CAWRSVPGTQYF. This sequence joins TRBV30 and TRBJ2-5; D call uncertain. The germline V gene encodes CDR1 GTSNPN and CDR2 SVGIG (reference sequence). V dropped 3 bases and J dropped 7 bases, with 12 bases sitting between them. This CDR3 contains 12 residues.

To note about this clone: The same CDR3 can be traced to other DNA sequences in this sample. The rearrangement links TRBV6-5 to TRBJ2-1; 10 bases agree with TRBD2. Germline V lookup: CDR1 MNHEY, CDR2 SVGAGI. The CDR3 has 14 amino acids. V lost 6 bases, J lost 4 bases, and 3 bases stayed unmatched. Here the CDR3 reads CASSLAGAYNEQFF. The CDR3 DNA sequence: TGTGCCAGCAGCCTAGCGGGAGCATACAATGAGCAGTTCTTC.

The chain links TRBV28 to TRBJ1-2; D may be TRBD1 (6 bases). The CDR3 consists of 15 residues. Germline-derived CDR1 and CDR2 are MDHEN and SYDVKM. V was shortened by 3 bases and J by 1 base, with 12 bases between the two germline ends. CDR3 coding DNA: TGTGCCAGCAGTTTGACTCTAGGGGGTAACTATGGCTACACCTTC. Translation: CASSLTLGGNYGYTF.

The CDR3 nucleotides are TGTGCCAGCAGCTCCCCGCGCCCCTCGGGACAGAGTGAGAACACTGAAGCTTTCTTT. Its translation: CASSSPRPSGQSENTEAFF. The chain combines TRBV7-8 with TRBJ1-1, with TRBD1 identical over 7 bases. Looked up from germline, CDR1 is SGHVS and CDR2 is FQNEAQ. This CDR3 has 19 residues. V shed 4 bases, J shed 1 base, and the junction held 18 bases outside the gene matches.

This rearrangement joins TRBV19 to TRBJ2-3, with D hard to call. V gave up 7 bases and J gave up 6 bases, with 14 bases separating them. The V gene's germline CDR1 is LNHDA and CDR2 SQIVND (reference sequence). This CDR3 region has 13 residues. CDR3 residues: CASNAPTGDTQYF. CDR3 nucleotide sequence: TGTGCCAGTAACGCCCCAACGGGTGATACGCAGTATTTT. Together with reference TRBV19 and TRBJ2-3, the CDR3 gives the full variable domain: DGGITQSPKYLFRKEGQNVTLSCEQNLNHDAMYWYRQDPGQGLRLIYYSQIVNDFQKGDIAEGYSVSREKKESFPLTVTSAQKNPTAFYLCASNAPTGDTQYFGPGTRLTVL.

The chain carries TRBV19 and TRBJ2-1; TRBD1 is a possible D gene (6 bases). With 7 bases removed from V and 3 bases from J, the gap between germline ends came to 16 bases. The length of the CDR3 is 15 residues. In germline, CDR1 is LNHDA, CDR2 SQIVND (reference sequence). The CDR3 sequence: CASTSDRHHYNEQFF. CDR3 nucleotide sequence: TGTGCCAGTACCTCCGACAGGCATCACTACAATGAGCAGTTCTTC.

The chain's CDR3 is CASSLLSENYGYTF. Written as DNA, the CDR3 is TGTGCCAGCAGTTTATTGTCTGAGAACTATGGCTACACCTTC. The chain joins TRBV28 to TRBJ1-2, with D uncertain. CDR3 length: 14 amino acids. Trimming pared 1 base from V and 2 bases from J, leaving 8 bases between. The germline V gene encodes CDR1 MDHEN and CDR2 SYDVKM.

The V and J genes are TRBV11-3 and TRBJ1-4; the D is unclear. Germline V CDR1 and CDR2: SGHNT, YENEEA. V was pared by 1 base and J by 2 bases, with 17 bases between. The CDR3 has 18 residues. CDR3 sequence reads: CASSLVIGLPPTNEKLFF. CDR3 DNA: TGTGCCAGCAGCTTAGTGATTGGGCTACCGCCGACTAATGAAAAACTGTTTTTT.

J is TRBJ2-5 and V is TRBV5-1; D is unresolved. CDR1 and CDR2 from the germline V gene are SGHRS and YFSETQ. The V gene lost 5 bases and the J gene lost 4 bases, with 12 bases spanning the gap. The CDR3 consists of 13 residues. The CDR3 bases are TGCGCCAGCAGATTGTCCACGGTAGAGACCCAGTACTTC. The encoded protein is CASRLSTVETQYF.

This chain links TRBV7-9 with TRBJ1-3; D is possibly TRBD1 (5 bases). V lost 4 bases to trimming and J lost 7 bases, with 14 bases between them. CDR3 length: 14 amino acids. Germline V gene sequence: CDR1 SEHNR, CDR2 FQNEAQ (reference sequence). CDR3 sequence (DNA): TGTGCCAGCAGCTCACCTGACAGACCCAACACCATATATTTT. Translation gives CASSSPDRPNTIYF.

J is TRBJ2-7 and V is TRBV19; TRBD1 matches at 8 bases. This CDR3 comprises 14 residues. With 5 bases clipped from V and 3 bases from J, the junction kept 6 bases outside the gene matches. Germline values: CDR1 LNHDA, CDR2 SQIVND (reference sequence). The CDR3 reads CASSDGTGYYEQYF. The CDR3 nucleotides read TGTGCCAGTAGTGATGGGACAGGATACTACGAGCAGTACTTC.

The chain links TRBV4-3 to TRBJ1-4, with 10 bases identical to TRBD1. Germline assignment: CDR1 LGHNA and CDR2 YSLEER. The ends lost 3 bases at V and 8 bases at J; junction bases unmatched: 6. The CDR3 is 15 amino acids. The CDR3 reads CASSQAGTGDEKLFF. The CDR3 DNA reads as TGCGCCAGCAGCCAGGCCGGGACAGGGGACGAAAAACTGTTTTTT.

The V and J genes are TRBV7-8 and TRBJ1-2; TRBD1 is a possible D gene (6 bases). Germline V gene sequence: CDR1 SGHVS, CDR2 FQNEAQ. The CDR3 contains 15 residues. Between the trimmed V and J ends, which lost 5 bases and 6 bases, there was a span of 19 bases. The DNA of the CDR3 is TGTGCCAGCAGCCAAGACCGGCGGGGGGGCCATGGCTACACCTTC. This gives the protein CASSQDRRGGHGYTF.

V is TRBV4-1 and J is TRBJ2-3; 8 nucleotides align to TRBD1. Per germline, CDR1 MGHRA and CDR2 YSYEKL. The V segment lost 1 base and the J segment 2 bases; nucleotides outside the gene matches: 5. The CDR3 totals 16 residues. The CDR3 DNA follows: TGCGCCAGCAGCCAAGCCAGGGGGCGCGACACAGATACGCAGTATTTT. Translated: CASSQARGRDTDTQYF.

Only a few counts were recorded for this clone. The chain links TRBV25-1 to TRBJ1-2; D is uncertain. The CDR3 consists of 12 residues. The V end was cut by 6 bases, the J end by 8 bases, with 13 bases between. Germline CDR1 and CDR2: MGHDK and SYGVNS. The CDR3 here is CASRAPSWGYTF. As DNA, the CDR3 is TGTGCCAGCAGAGCACCCTCTTGGGGCTACACCTTC.

This clone was recorded once. This chain uses TRBV13 with TRBJ1-5, with D possibly being TRBD1 (6 bases). CDR3 length: 15 amino acids. V dropped 2 bases and J dropped 7 bases, with 15 bases sitting between them. Germline-derived CDR1 and CDR2 are PRHDT and FYEKMQ (reference sequence). The CDR3 sequence: CASSLNGGRGQPQHF. CDR3 DNA: TGTGCCAGCAGCTTAAATGGGGGCAGGGGCCAGCCCCAGCATTTT.

The V gene is TRBV6-5, the J gene TRBJ2-1, with 7 positions matching TRBD2. Trimming removed 6 bases from V and 2 bases from J; junction bases left unmatched: 4. The germline V gene encodes CDR1 MNHEY and CDR2 SVGAGI. The length of the CDR3 is 14 residues. The CDR3 nucleotides are TGTGCCAGCAGGACCGGGACTACCTACAATGAGCAGTTCTTC. It encodes CASRTGTTYNEQFF.

This clone has a handful of counts. This may be a read error: a much more frequent sequence differs by one nucleotide. The same CDR3 arises from other DNA sequences in this sample as well. The V gene is TRBV28, the J gene TRBJ1-1; D ambiguous. Germline-derived CDR1 and CDR2 are MDHEN and SYDVKM. Trimming took 6 bases from V and 1 from J, leaving 3 bases between them. The CDR3 consists of 11 residues. The CDR3 loop reads CASSSNTEAFF. The CDR3 region has the DNA TGTGCCAGCAGCTCGAACACTGAAGCTTTCTTT.

The genes are TRBV19 and TRBJ2-4; 8 bases fit TRBD1. Germline V gene sequence: CDR1 LNHDA, CDR2 SQIVND (reference sequence). The CDR3 spans 15 residues. J was trimmed by 1 base and V by 2 bases; bases with no gene match: 1. This chain's CDR3 is CASSIQGAAKNIQYF. CDR3 in DNA: TGTGCCAGTAGTATACAGGGGGCTGCCAAAAACATTCAGTACTTC.

J is TRBJ2-7 and V is TRBV27; D is possibly TRBD1 (5 bases). Trimming stripped 5 bases from V and 4 bases from J, with 15 bases between. This CDR3 region has 14 residues. The germline V gene has CDR1 MNHEY and CDR2 SMNVEV (reference sequence). CDR3 bases: TGTGCCAGCAGTGTAAGGGGTTCCACTTACGAGCAGTACTTC. Translation: CASSVRGSTYEQYF.

The gene calls are TRBV28 and TRBJ2-4; D is unresolved. Germline V CDR1 and CDR2: MDHEN, SYDVKM. Trimming left V 7 bases short and J 6 bases short, with 22 bases between. The CDR3 is 16 residues long. This CDR3 is CASTYRGGGMVNIQYF. The DNA for the CDR3 is TGTGCCAGCACCTATCGCGGCGGTGGGATGGTAAACATTCAGTACTTC.

This chain links TRBV4-3 with TRBJ2-5; possibly TRBD1 or TRBD2 for D (6 bases each). Per the germline V gene, CDR1 is LGHNA and CDR2 is YSLEER. The CDR3 runs 17 residues. The ends were cut back, 4 bases at V and 5 bases at J, with 23 bases in the middle. The CDR3 coding sequence is TGCGCCAGCAGCCCCCGTGGTGGGGGGCGAGTTCTTGAGACCCAGTACTTC. Translated: CASSPRGGGRVLETQYF.

The CDR3 DNA follows: TGTGCCAGCAGCTTGAACCAAGAGACCCAGTACTTC. Translated: CASSLNQETQYF. The chain couples TRBV13 to TRBJ2-5; D not resolved. The germline CDR1 and CDR2 sequences are PRHDT and FYEKMQ (reference sequence). V was cut by 3 bases and J by 0 bases, with 2 bases left in between. This CDR3 comprises 12 residues.